These T cell receptor beta chains were read from a single sample in a study of PD-L1 blockade in urothelial cancer. Clones were sequenced by immunoSEQ multiplex PCR, and TCRdb holds only the in-frame ones, with some missing. The table shows about 47,000 clones, with 82% occurring only once. This specimen consisted of PBMCs, obtained around atezolizumab (anti-PD-L1) treatment. The origin of the receptors is a man aged 45-65 years with urothelial cancer. Both conserved end residues are part of each CDR3. Each record gives: V gene, D gene, clone size, J gene, CDR3 length, CDR3 DNA, CDR3 protein. The D gene is left open where the match is weak. Size is stated for part of the rows, as once, few or many counts, or as a class when the clone is expanded.

>TRBV9|TRBD2|NA|TRBJ2-3|13
TGTGCCAGCAATCCTAGCGGGAGAGATACGCAGTATTTT
CASNPSGRDTQYF
>TRBV5-8|TRBD1|NA|TRBJ1-4|18
TGTGCCAGCAGCCCGGTGGGGACAGGGACAACAACTAATGAAAAACTGTTTTTT
CASSPVGTGTTTNEKLFF
>TRBV7-6|NA|NA|TRBJ1-2|16
TGTGCCAGCAGCTTGGGTGGTGGGAGGTTCGACTATGGCTACACCTTC
CASSLGGGRFDYGYTF
>TRBV5-1|NA|NA|TRBJ1-5|14
TGCGCCAGCAGCTTGGCCGGGGGGGATCAGCCCCAGCATTTT
CASSLAGGDQPQHF
>TRBV7-2|NA|NA|TRBJ2-3|15
TGTGCCAGCAGCTTAGGGCGGACAAGCACAGATACGCAGTATTTT
CASSLGRTSTDTQYF
>TRBV6-4|NA|NA|TRBJ1-2|13
TGTGCCAGCAGTACCACAGGGAGGGGAGGCTACACCTTC
CASSTTGRGGYTF
>TRBV4-1|TRBD1|NA|TRBJ1-2|15
TGCGCCAGCAGCCATCCCAATACAGGGGGCTATGGCTACACCTTC
CASSHPNTGGYGYTF
>TRBV7-8|NA|NA|TRBJ2-3|15
TGTGCCAGCAGCTTTTTGTCAGGGGGCACAGATACGCAGTATTTT
CASSFLSGGTDTQYF
>TRBV5-1|TRBD2|NA|TRBJ2-1|16
TGCGCCAGCAGCTTGGCTTCGGGAGGTACCTACAATGAGCAGTTCTTC
CASSLASGGTYNEQFF
>TRBV29-1|TRBD2|NA|TRBJ2-1|15
TGCAGCGTTGAAGGGGTAGCGGGAGTCCACAATGAGCAGTTCTTC
CSVEGVAGVHNEQFF
>TRBV18|TRBD1|NA|TRBJ2-2|16
TGTGCCAGCTCCCGGGACAGGCTCCAGAACACCGGGGAGCTGTTTTTT
CASSRDRLQNTGELFF
>TRBV7-9|TRBD1|NA|TRBJ1-3|16
TGTGCCAGCAGCTCCCTACAGGGGATCTCTGGAAACACCATATATTTT
CASSSLQGISGNTIYF
>TRBV27|TRBD1|NA|TRBJ2-2|15
TGTGCCAGCAGTTCCCAACAGGGGGGTTCCGGGGAGCTGTTTTTT
CASSSQQGGSGELFF
>TRBV29-1|TRBD1|NA|TRBJ2-3|13
TGCAGCGTTCTGGGCAGGGGGACAGATACGCAGTATTTT
CSVLGRGTDTQYF
>TRBV5-4|NA|NA|TRBJ1-1|14
TGTGCCAGCAGCTTGGCTCGGGTGAACACTGAAGCTTTCTTT
CASSLARVNTEAFF
>TRBV4-1|NA|NA|TRBJ2-1|16
TGCGCCAGCACCCTCCAGCTAGAGAGCTCCTACAATGAGCAGTTCTTC
CASTLQLESSYNEQFF
>TRBV5-1|TRBD2|NA|TRBJ2-3|15
TGCGCCAGCATGACTAGCGGGCTTTACACAGATACGCAGTATTTT
CASMTSGLYTDTQYF
>TRBV7-9|TRBD1|NA|TRBJ2-1|15
TGTGCCAGCAGCTCTACCGGGACAGAAAACAATGAGCAGTTCTTC
CASSSTGTENNEQFF
>TRBV7-9|NA|NA|TRBJ2-3|15
TGTGCCAGCAGCGATGGACATCTCCCCGGGGATACGCAGTATTTT
CASSDGHLPGDTQYF
>TRBV7-8|NA|NA|TRBJ1-5|15
TGTGCCAGCAAACAGGAAGGGGCGCGGAATCAGCCCCAGCATTTT
CASKQEGARNQPQHF
>TRBV5-6|NA|NA|TRBJ1-3|16
TGTGCCAGCAGCTATCGGGGGGTGCTCGCTGGAAACACCATATATTTT
CASSYRGVLAGNTIYF
>TRBV7-8|TRBD1|few|TRBJ1-2|14
TGTGCCAGCAGCCGGGGGACAGGGAACTATGGCTACACCTTC
CASSRGTGNYGYTF
>TRBV5-1|TRBD1|NA|TRBJ2-3|14
TGCGCCACCTACACCGGGACAGGGGCAGATACGCAGTATTTT
CATYTGTGADTQYF
>TRBV30|TRBD2|NA|TRBJ2-3|19
TGTGCCTGGAGTGCCCGGACTAGCGGGAGGACGACTGACACAGATACGCAGTATTTT
CAWSARTSGRTTDTDTQYF
>TRBV2|NA|NA|TRBJ2-1|13
TGTGCCAGCAGTGAACAGACAGACAATGAGCAGTTCTTC
CASSEQTDNEQFF
>TRBV6-1|TRBD1|once|TRBJ2-5|13
TGTGCCAGCAGAAACAGGGGTGTGGAGACCCAGTACTTC
CASRNRGVETQYF
>TRBV15|NA|once|TRBJ1-5|15
TGTGCCACCAGCAGAGACGGTTTTGCGGTTCAGCCCCAGCATTTT
CATSRDGFAVQPQHF
>TRBV27|TRBD2|NA|TRBJ2-3|17
TGTGCCAGCAGTTCCCCGCTAGCGGGAGGGCAAGGAGATACGCAGTATTTT
CASSSPLAGGQGDTQYF
>TRBV28|NA|NA|TRBJ1-2|13
TGTGCCAGCAGTTTGACCCAGGGGCCGGGCTACACCTTC
CASSLTQGPGYTF
>TRBV20-1|NA|medium-sized|TRBJ1-1|11
TGCAGTGCGCGGGAGTCCTCTGAAGCTTTCTTT
CSARESSEAFF
>TRBV6-4|TRBD1|NA|TRBJ1-1|13
TGTGCCAGCAGTGACCAGGGGGGCACTGAAGCTTTCTTT
CASSDQGGTEAFF
>TRBV2|NA|NA|TRBJ1-5|13
TGTGCCAGCAGCCAGGACTGGAATCAGCCCCAGCATTTT
CASSQDWNQPQHF
>TRBV19|TRBD1|NA|TRBJ2-2|14
TGTGCCAGTAGTATTGCAGGGGGCCCCGGGGAGCTGTTTTTT
CASSIAGGPGELFF
>TRBV7-6|NA|NA|TRBJ1-2|14
TGTGCCAGCAGCTTAGGGAATAGGGGAGGGGACTACACCTTC
CASSLGNRGGDYTF
>TRBV7-9|NA|NA|TRBJ1-6|15
TGTGCCAGCAGCTCCGGGTCAACCGCGTATTCACCCCTCCACTTT
CASSSGSTAYSPLHF
>TRBV7-2|NA|NA|TRBJ2-7|15
TGTGCCAGCAGCTTAGAGCAGGGGAACTCCTACGAGCAGTACTTC
CASSLEQGNSYEQYF
>TRBV28|TRBD2|few|TRBJ2-1|12
TGTGCCAGCAGGGGGGGGTCATGGGAGCAGTTCTTC
CASRGGSWEQFF
>TRBV30|NA|NA|TRBJ2-5|13
TGTGCCTGGAGTACTAGTTTACGGGAGACCCAGTACTTC
CAWSTSLRETQYF
>TRBV18|NA|NA|TRBJ2-1|16
TGTGCCAGCTCGCTACTGACAGGTCAAGGGTTCAATGAGCAGTTCTTC
CASSLLTGQGFNEQFF
>TRBV10-1|NA|NA|TRBJ1-1|14
TGCGCCAGCAGTGAGTCAGCAGGGAACACTGAAGCTTTCTTT
CASSESAGNTEAFF
>TRBV14|NA|few|TRBJ1-3|14
TGTGCCAGCAGGGCCACAGGGTCTGGAAACACCATATATTTT
CASRATGSGNTIYF
>TRBV27|NA|NA|TRBJ1-2|15
TGTGCCAGCAGTACCTTGACAGTTGGGGTAGGTGGCTACACCTTC
CASSTLTVGVGGYTF
>TRBV6-5|NA|once|TRBJ1-6|14
TGTGCCAGCAGACGGACAGTGGGGAATTCACCCCTCCACTTT
CASRRTVGNSPLHF
>TRBV6-6|TRBD2|NA|TRBJ2-2|16
TGTGCCAGCAGTTATCGGGGTAGCGGGGTCACCGGGGAGCTGTTTTTT
CASSYRGSGVTGELFF
>TRBV18|NA|NA|TRBJ1-4|14
TGTGCCAGCTCACCTCCCCTTCGGGAGACGGGAATGTTTTTT
CASSPPLRETGMFF
>TRBV29-1|NA|NA|TRBJ1-1|12
TGCAGCGGACTACAGGGATCCAGGGGAGCTTTCTTT
CSGLQGSRGAFF
>TRBV5-4|TRBD2|NA|TRBJ2-7|15
TGTGCCAGCAGCTGGGGACTAGCGGAGTCCTACGAGCAGTACTTC
CASSWGLAESYEQYF
>TRBV7-2|NA|NA|TRBJ2-4|14
TGTGCCAGCAGCGCCTCCCGAGGGAAAAACATTCAGTACTTC
CASSASRGKNIQYF
>TRBV7-3|NA|NA|TRBJ1-2|12
TGTGCCAGCAGCTTCGAGTTCTATGGCTACACCTTC
CASSFEFYGYTF
>TRBV18|NA|NA|TRBJ1-3|14
TGTGCCAGCTCACCATCCTTCTCTGGAAACACCATATATTTT
CASSPSFSGNTIYF
>TRBV19|NA|NA|TRBJ1-2|13
TGTGCCAGTAGTATAGCGGCCCGCGGTGGCTACACCTTC
CASSIAARGGYTF
>TRBV6-6|TRBD1|NA|TRBJ1-3|15
TGTGCCAGCAGGCCCTCCGGGACAGTTGGAAACACCATATATTTT
CASRPSGTVGNTIYF
>TRBV6-1|TRBD2|NA|TRBJ2-4|15
TGTGCCAGCAGCCTTAGCGGGGGGGCCGTAGACATTCAGTACTTC
CASSLSGGAVDIQYF
>TRBV7-2|NA|NA|TRBJ1-6|13
TGTGCCAGCAGCTTAGTCTCTAATTCACCCCTCCACTTT
CASSLVSNSPLHF
>TRBV7-6|TRBD1|NA|TRBJ1-1|15
TGTGCCAGCAGCTTAGTTGGACAGGGAATCACTGAAGCTTTCTTT
CASSLVGQGITEAFF